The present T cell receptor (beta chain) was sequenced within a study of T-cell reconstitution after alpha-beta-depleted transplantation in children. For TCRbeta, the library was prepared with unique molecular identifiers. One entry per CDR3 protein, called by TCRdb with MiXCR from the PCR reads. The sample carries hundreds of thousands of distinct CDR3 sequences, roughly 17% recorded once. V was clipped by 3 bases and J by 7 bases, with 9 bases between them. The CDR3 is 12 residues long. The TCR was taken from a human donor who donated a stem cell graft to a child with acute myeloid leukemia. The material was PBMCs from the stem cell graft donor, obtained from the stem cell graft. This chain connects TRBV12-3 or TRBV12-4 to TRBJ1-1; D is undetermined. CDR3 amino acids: CASSFRMDEAFF. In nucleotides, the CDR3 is TGTGCCAGCAGTTTTCGGATGGATGAAGCTTTCTTT.